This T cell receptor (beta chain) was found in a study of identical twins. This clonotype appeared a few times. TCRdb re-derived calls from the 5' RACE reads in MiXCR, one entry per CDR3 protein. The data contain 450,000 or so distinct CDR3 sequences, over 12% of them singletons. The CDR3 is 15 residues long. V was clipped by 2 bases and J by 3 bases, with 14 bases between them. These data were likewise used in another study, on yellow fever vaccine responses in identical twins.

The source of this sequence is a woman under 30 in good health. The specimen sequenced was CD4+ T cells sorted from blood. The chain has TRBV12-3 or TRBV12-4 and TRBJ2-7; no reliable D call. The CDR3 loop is CASSLQLGLNYEQYF. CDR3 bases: TGTGCCAGCAGTTTACAGCTCGGCCTCAACTACGAGCAGTACTTC.